The text below deals with one T cell receptor (beta chain). The repertoire was sequenced with immunoSEQ multiplex PCR; TCRdb's copy has only in-frame clones and lacks some. The sample yields 150,000 to 180,000 clones, 85% to 95% seen once. The CDR3 totals 17 residues. The germline V gene has CDR1 SNHLY and CDR2 FYNNEI. V shed 8 bases, J shed 4 bases, and the junction held 16 bases outside the gene matches. Second doses at about 4 or about 12 weeks were pooled. The sample originates from a study of T cell responses to AZD1222 COVID-19 vaccine. The source material was peripheral blood, sampled 28 days after the second AZD1222 dose. This chain links TRBV2 with TRBJ1-5, with TRBD1 identical over 8 bases. This sequence was found in an adult who received the AZD1222 COVID-19 vaccine. The DNA of the CDR3 is TGTGCCAGCCTGAAATACGCGGGGCAGGGGGCGAATCAGCCCCAGCATTTT. It specifies CASLKYAGQGANQPQHF.